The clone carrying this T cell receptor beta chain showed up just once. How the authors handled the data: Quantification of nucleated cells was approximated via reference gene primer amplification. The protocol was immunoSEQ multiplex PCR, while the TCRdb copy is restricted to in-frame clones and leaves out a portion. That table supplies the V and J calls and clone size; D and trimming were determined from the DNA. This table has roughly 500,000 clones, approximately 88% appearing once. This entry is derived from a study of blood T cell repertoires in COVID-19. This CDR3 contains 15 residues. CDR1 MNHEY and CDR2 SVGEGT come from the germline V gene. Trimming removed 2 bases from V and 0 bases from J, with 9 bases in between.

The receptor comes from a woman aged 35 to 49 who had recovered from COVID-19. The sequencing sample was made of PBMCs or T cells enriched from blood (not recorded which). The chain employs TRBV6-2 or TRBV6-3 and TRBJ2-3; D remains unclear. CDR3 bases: TGTGCCAGCAGTTACCTGAGACTGAGCACAGATACGCAGTATTTT. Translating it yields CASSYLRLSTDTQYF.